The entry below describes one T cell receptor beta chain. Original processing methods: From reference gene primer amplification, estimates of nucleated cell counts were derived. The repertoire was sequenced with immunoSEQ multiplex PCR; TCRdb's copy has only in-frame clones and lacks some. V, J and clone size reflect that table, while D and trimming were determined from the DNA. The sample has tens of thousands of clones, approximately 86% seen once. The data originate from a study of blood T cell repertoires in COVID-19. Study-wide background: Acute and convalescent COVID-19 samples came from the United States, Italy and Spain. From T cells, B-cell-depleted T cells, or PBMCs came the material, which was cDNA or gDNA.

Trimming removed 4 bases at V and 4 bases at J, with 11 bases between. The germline V gene encodes CDR1 SGHVS and CDR2 FNYEAQ. The CDR3 runs 14 residues. What was sequenced was peripheral blood. The V call is TRBV7-6, the J call TRBJ2-1; D possibly corresponds to TRBD2 (5 bases). The clonotype originates from a man aged 60 to 75 with acute or convalescent COVID-19. This CDR3 is CASSSFSGYNEQFF. Here the CDR3 DNA reads TGTGCCAGCAGCTCGTTCTCGGGGTACAATGAGCAGTTCTTC.